This T cell receptor beta chain is from a study of response to subunit inactivated influenza vaccine. This clonotype was detected ten times or more. Its cognate antigen is unknown. Deletions cut 5 bases from V and 1 base from J, with 12 bases between. This CDR3 is built from 15 residues. CDR1 is KGHDR and CDR2 is SFDVKD in the germline V gene. The study's findings and limits: Few new T cells, the authors suggested, are recruited by each seasonal influenza vaccination.

TCRdb used MiXCR to reprocess the RT-PCR reads, holding one entry per CDR3 protein. The sample has about 500,000 distinct CDR3 sequences; around 13% are singletons. The chain recombines TRBV24-1 with TRBJ2-3, with D unresolved. The receptor was isolated from a man over 45 who received an inactivated influenza vaccine. The sample here was PBMCs from blood, taken more than 35 days after vaccination. The chain's CDR3 is CATSVGGLGTDTQYF. DNA of the CDR3: TGTGCCACCAGTGTCGGTGGCTTAGGCACAGATACGCAGTATTTT.